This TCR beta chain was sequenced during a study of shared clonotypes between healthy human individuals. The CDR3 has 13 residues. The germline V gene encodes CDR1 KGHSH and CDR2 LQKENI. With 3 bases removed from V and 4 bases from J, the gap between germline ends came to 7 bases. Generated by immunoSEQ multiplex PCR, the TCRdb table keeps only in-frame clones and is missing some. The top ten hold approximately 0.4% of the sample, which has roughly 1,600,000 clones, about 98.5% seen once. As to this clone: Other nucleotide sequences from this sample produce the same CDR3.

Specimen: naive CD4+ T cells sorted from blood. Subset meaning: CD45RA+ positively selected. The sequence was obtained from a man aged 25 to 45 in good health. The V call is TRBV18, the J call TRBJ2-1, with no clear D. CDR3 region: CASSPPSYNEQFF. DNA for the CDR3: TGTGCCAGCTCACCCCCGAGTTACAATGAGCAGTTCTTC.